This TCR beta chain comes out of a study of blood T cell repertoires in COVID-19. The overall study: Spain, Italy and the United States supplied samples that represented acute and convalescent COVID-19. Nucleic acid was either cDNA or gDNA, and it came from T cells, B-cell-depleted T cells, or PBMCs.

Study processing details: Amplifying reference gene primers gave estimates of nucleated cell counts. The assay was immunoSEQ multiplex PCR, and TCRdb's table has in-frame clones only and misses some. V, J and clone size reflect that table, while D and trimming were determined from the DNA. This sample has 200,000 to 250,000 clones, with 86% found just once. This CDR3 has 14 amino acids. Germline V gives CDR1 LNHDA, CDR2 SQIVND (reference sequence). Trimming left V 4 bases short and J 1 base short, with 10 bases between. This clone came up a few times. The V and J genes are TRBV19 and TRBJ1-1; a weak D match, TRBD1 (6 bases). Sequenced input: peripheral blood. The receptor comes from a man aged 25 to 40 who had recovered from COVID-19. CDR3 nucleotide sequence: TGTGCCAGTAGTAGACAGGCGTGGAACACTGAAGCTTTCTTT. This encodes CASSRQAWNTEAFF.